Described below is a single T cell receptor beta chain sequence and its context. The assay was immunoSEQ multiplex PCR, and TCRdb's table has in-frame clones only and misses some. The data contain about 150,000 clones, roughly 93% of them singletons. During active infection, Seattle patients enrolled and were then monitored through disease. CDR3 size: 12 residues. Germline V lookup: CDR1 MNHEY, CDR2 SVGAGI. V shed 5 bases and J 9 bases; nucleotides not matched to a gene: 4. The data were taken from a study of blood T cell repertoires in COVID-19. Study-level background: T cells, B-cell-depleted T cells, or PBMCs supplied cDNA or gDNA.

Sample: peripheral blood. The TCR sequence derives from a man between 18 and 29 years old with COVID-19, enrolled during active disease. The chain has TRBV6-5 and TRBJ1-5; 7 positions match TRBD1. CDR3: CASSQTGRPQHF. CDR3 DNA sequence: TGTGCCAGCAGTCAGACAGGGAGGCCCCAGCATTTT.